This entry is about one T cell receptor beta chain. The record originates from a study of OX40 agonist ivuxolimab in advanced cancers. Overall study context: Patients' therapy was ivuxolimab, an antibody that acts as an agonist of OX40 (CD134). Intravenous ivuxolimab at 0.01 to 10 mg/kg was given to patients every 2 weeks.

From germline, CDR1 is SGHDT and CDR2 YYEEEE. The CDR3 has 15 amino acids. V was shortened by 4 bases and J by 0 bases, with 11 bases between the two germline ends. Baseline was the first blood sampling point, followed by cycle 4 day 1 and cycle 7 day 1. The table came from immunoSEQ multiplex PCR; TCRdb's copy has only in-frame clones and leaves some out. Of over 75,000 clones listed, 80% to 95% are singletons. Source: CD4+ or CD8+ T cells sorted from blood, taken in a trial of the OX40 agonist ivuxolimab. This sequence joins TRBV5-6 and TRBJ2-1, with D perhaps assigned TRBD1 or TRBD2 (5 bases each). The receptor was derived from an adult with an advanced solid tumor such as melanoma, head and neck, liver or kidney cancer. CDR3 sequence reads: CASSPRDHSYNEQFF. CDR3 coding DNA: TGTGCCAGCAGCCCTCGGGACCACTCCTACAATGAGCAGTTCTTC.